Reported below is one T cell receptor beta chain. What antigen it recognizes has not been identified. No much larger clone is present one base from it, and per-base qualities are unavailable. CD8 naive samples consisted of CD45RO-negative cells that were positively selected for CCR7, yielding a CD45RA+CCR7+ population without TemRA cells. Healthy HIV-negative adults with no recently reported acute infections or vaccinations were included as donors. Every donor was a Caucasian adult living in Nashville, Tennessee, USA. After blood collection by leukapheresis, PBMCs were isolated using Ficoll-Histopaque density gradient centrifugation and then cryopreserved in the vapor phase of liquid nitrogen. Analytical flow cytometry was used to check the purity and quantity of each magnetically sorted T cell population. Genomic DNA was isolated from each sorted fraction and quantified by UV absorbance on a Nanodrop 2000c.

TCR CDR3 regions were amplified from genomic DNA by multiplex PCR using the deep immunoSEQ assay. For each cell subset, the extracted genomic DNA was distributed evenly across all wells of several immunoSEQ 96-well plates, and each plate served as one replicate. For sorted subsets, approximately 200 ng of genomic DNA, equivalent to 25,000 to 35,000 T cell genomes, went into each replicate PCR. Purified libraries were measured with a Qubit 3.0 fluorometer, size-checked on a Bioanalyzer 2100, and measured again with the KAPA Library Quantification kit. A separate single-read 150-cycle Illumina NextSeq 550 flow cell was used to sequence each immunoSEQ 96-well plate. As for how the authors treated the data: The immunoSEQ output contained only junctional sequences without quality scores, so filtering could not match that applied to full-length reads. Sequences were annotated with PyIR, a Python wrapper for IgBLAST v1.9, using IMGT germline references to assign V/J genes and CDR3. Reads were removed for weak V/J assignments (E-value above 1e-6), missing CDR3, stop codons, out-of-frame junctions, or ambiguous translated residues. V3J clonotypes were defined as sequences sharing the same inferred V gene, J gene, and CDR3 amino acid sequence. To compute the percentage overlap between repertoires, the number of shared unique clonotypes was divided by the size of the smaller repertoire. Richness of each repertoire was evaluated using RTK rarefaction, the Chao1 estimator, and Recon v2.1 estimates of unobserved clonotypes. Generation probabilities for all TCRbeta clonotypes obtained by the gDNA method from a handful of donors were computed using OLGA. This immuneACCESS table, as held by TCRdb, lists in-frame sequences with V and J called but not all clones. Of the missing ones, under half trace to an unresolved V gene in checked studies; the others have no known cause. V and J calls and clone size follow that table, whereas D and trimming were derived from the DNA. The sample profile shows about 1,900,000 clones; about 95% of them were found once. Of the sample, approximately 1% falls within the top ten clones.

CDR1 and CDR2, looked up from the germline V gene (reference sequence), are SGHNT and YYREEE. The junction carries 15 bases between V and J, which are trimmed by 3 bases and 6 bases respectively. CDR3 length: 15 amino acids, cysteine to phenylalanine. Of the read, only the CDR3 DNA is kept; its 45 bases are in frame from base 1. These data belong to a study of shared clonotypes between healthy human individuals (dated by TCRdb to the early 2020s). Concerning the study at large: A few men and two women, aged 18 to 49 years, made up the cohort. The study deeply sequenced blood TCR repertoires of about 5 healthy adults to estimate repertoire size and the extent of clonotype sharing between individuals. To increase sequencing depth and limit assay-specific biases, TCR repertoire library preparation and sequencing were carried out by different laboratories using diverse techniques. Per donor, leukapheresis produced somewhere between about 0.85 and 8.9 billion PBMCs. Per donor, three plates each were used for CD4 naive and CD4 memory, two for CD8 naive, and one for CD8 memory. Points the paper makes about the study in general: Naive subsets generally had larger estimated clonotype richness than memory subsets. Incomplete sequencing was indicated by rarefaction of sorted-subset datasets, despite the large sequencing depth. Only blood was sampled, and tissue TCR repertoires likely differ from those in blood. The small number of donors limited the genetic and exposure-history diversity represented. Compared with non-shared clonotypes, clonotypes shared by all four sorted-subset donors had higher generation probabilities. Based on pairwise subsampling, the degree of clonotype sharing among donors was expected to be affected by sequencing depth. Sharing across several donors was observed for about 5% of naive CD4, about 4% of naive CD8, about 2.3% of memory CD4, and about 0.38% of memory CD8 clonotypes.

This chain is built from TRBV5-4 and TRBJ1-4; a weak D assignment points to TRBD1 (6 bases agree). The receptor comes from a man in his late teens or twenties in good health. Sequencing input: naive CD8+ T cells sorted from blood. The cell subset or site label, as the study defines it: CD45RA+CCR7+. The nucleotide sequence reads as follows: TGTGCCAGCAGCTGGCAAGGGGGTAGTGATGAAAAACTGTTTTTT. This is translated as CASSWQGGSDEKLFF.